These T cell receptor beta chains were read from a single sample in a study of control samples from healthy donors and cancer patients. The data were produced by immunoSEQ multiplex PCR, yet TCRdb's version contains in-frame clones alone and is incomplete. The sample shows about 190,000 clones, roughly nine tenths of them seen only once. The sequencing input was blood. The source is a man aged 25 to 40 in good health. Each CDR3 is given with its conserved first and last residue. Each record gives: CDR3 DNA, CDR3 protein, J gene, V gene, D gene, clone size. D genes are given only for firm matches. A row's size may be missing; if present it is once, few, many or a size class.

CDR3nt: TGTGCCAGCAGAGCACAGGGTTCGGAAAATACGCAGTATTTT; CDR3aa: CASRAQGSENTQYF; j_gene: TRBJ2-3; v_gene: TRBV2; d_gene: .; abundance: once
CDR3nt: TGTGCCAGCAGCTCCCTCGCTGAGTCAGGGACCTACGAGCAGTACTTC; CDR3aa: CASSSLAESGTYEQYF; j_gene: TRBJ2-7; v_gene: TRBV13; d_gene: .; abundance: .
CDR3nt: TGTGCCAGCAGCGTAGATCACGGGCAAAAAAACATTCAGTACTTC; CDR3aa: CASSVDHGQKNIQYF; j_gene: TRBJ2-4; v_gene: TRBV9; d_gene: .; abundance: few
CDR3nt: TGTGCCAGCAGCGCCGGACAGGGGGCTGGGACTAACTATGGCTACACCTTC; CDR3aa: CASSAGQGAGTNYGYTF; j_gene: TRBJ1-2; v_gene: TRBV7-9; d_gene: TRBD1; abundance: once
CDR3nt: TGTGCCAGCAGCTCTGGGATGAACACTGAAGCTTTCTTT; CDR3aa: CASSSGMNTEAFF; j_gene: TRBJ1-1; v_gene: TRBV7-2; d_gene: .; abundance: .
CDR3nt: TGTGCCAGTAGTTGGGAGGAGTGGCAGCCCCAGCATTTT; CDR3aa: CASSWEEWQPQHF; j_gene: TRBJ1-5; v_gene: TRBV19; d_gene: .; abundance: once
CDR3nt: TGTGCCTGGGGCCCGACAGGGGGTTTGTACGAGCAGTACTTC; CDR3aa: CAWGPTGGLYEQYF; j_gene: TRBJ2-7; v_gene: TRBV30; d_gene: TRBD1; abundance: .
CDR3nt: TGTGCCAGCACCTCGGCTAGCGGACACAATACGCAGTATTTT; CDR3aa: CASTSASGHNTQYF; j_gene: TRBJ2-3; v_gene: TRBV6-5; d_gene: TRBD2; abundance: .
CDR3nt: TGCGCCAGCAGACCCAACGACAGGGTCGGTGAGGGCTACACCTTC; CDR3aa: CASRPNDRVGEGYTF; j_gene: TRBJ1-2; v_gene: TRBV4-1; d_gene: TRBD1; abundance: .
CDR3nt: TGTGCCACCAGTGATTTGGGAAGCATTCAGTACTTC; CDR3aa: CATSDLGSIQYF; j_gene: TRBJ2-4; v_gene: TRBV24-1; d_gene: .; abundance: once
CDR3nt: TGTGCCAGCAGCCAACGAGGGGGCGGGGGCAATCAGCCCCAGCATTTT; CDR3aa: CASSQRGGGGNQPQHF; j_gene: TRBJ1-5; v_gene: TRBV3-1/TRBV3-2; d_gene: TRBD1; abundance: few
CDR3nt: TGTGCCAGCAGAGCTGGGCGGGGGGGCCGAATCACCGGGGAGCTGTTTTTT; CDR3aa: CASRAGRGGRITGELFF; j_gene: TRBJ2-2; v_gene: TRBV13; d_gene: TRBD2; abundance: .
CDR3nt: TGTGCCAGCAGCTTACAGGGCGGAGGCTACACCTTC; CDR3aa: CASSLQGGGYTF; j_gene: TRBJ1-2; v_gene: TRBV7-9; d_gene: .; abundance: .
CDR3nt: TGTGCCAGCAGCTTAGGCACAGATACGCAGTATTTT; CDR3aa: CASSLGTDTQYF; j_gene: TRBJ2-3; v_gene: TRBV7-9; d_gene: .; abundance: .
CDR3nt: TGTGCCAGTAGTGGACAGGGGAACCTCTACTATGGCTACACCTTC; CDR3aa: CASSGQGNLYYGYTF; j_gene: TRBJ1-2; v_gene: TRBV19; d_gene: TRBD1; abundance: .
CDR3nt: TGTGCCAGTAGTAATATGGCAAAAGGGGGCTACGAGCAGTACTTC; CDR3aa: CASSNMAKGGYEQYF; j_gene: TRBJ2-7; v_gene: TRBV19; d_gene: .; abundance: .
CDR3nt: TGTGCCAGCAGTCCCCCAAGCGGGGGGGCCTCGATATACAATGAGCAGTTCTTC; CDR3aa: CASSPPSGGASIYNEQFF; j_gene: TRBJ2-1; v_gene: TRBV25-1; d_gene: TRBD2; abundance: .
CDR3nt: TGTGCCACCGGGGCCGGGGTCTACGAGCAGTACTTC; CDR3aa: CATGAGVYEQYF; j_gene: TRBJ2-7; v_gene: TRBV19; d_gene: .; abundance: .
CDR3nt: TGTGCCAGCAGCCAGCTGGCGGCGAACACCGGGGAGCTGTTTTTT; CDR3aa: CASSQLAANTGELFF; j_gene: TRBJ2-2; v_gene: TRBV3-1/TRBV3-2; d_gene: .; abundance: .
CDR3nt: TGTGCCAGCAGCTCCATACAGGGGGTGAATGAAAAACTGTTTTTT; CDR3aa: CASSSIQGVNEKLFF; j_gene: TRBJ1-4; v_gene: TRBV5-5; d_gene: TRBD1; abundance: once
CDR3nt: TGTGCCAGCAGCTCAACTCTAGCTAGCAGACAAGAGACCCAGTACTTC; CDR3aa: CASSSTLASRQETQYF; j_gene: TRBJ2-5; v_gene: TRBV5-8; d_gene: .; abundance: .
CDR3nt: TGTGCCAGCAGCTCCCAGACCTTGGGCACTGAAGCTTTCTTT; CDR3aa: CASSSQTLGTEAFF; j_gene: TRBJ1-1; v_gene: TRBV5-4; d_gene: .; abundance: .
CDR3nt: TGTGCCAGTACCAGGGACTATGGCTACACCTTC; CDR3aa: CASTRDYGYTF; j_gene: TRBJ1-2; v_gene: TRBV19; d_gene: .; abundance: .
CDR3nt: TGTGCCAGCAGCACGTTGGACAGGGGCTACTCTGGGGCCAACGTCCTGACTTTC; CDR3aa: CASSTLDRGYSGANVLTF; j_gene: TRBJ2-6; v_gene: TRBV9; d_gene: TRBD1; abundance: .
CDR3nt: TGTGCCTGGAGTGTACGGGGGGGGGTCGCAGATACGCAGTATTTT; CDR3aa: CAWSVRGGVADTQYF; j_gene: TRBJ2-3; v_gene: TRBV30; d_gene: TRBD2; abundance: .
CDR3nt: TGTGCCACCAGCAGAGAGCCCCTTGGCCTGATGAACACTGAAGCTTTCTTT; CDR3aa: CATSREPLGLMNTEAFF; j_gene: TRBJ1-1; v_gene: TRBV15; d_gene: .; abundance: .
CDR3nt: TGCGCCAGCAGCGGCACGGGGGGCGGGGGCGAAAAACTGTTTTTT; CDR3aa: CASSGTGGGGEKLFF; j_gene: TRBJ1-4; v_gene: TRBV4-1; d_gene: .; abundance: once
CDR3nt: TGTGCCAGTAGTATAGGTCAGCTTACAGATACGCAGTATTTT; CDR3aa: CASSIGQLTDTQYF; j_gene: TRBJ2-3; v_gene: TRBV19; d_gene: .; abundance: .
CDR3nt: TGTGCCAGTGCACTAGCGGGGGGAACTCCCAATGAGCAGTTCTTC; CDR3aa: CASALAGGTPNEQFF; j_gene: TRBJ2-1; v_gene: TRBV19; d_gene: TRBD2; abundance: .
CDR3nt: TGTGCCAGCAGTAGGAGGCGGCTATACTACGAGCAGTACTTC; CDR3aa: CASSRRRLYYEQYF; j_gene: TRBJ2-7; v_gene: TRBV6-5; d_gene: .; abundance: .
CDR3nt: TGTGCCAGCAGGCTCGGACATGGCTACGAGCAGTACTTC; CDR3aa: CASRLGHGYEQYF; j_gene: TRBJ2-7; v_gene: TRBV27; d_gene: .; abundance: .
CDR3nt: TGTGCCAGCAGTGCCGGGACAGAGGGCCCTAATTCACCCCTCCACTTT; CDR3aa: CASSAGTEGPNSPLHF; j_gene: TRBJ1-6; v_gene: TRBV27; d_gene: TRBD1; abundance: once
CDR3nt: .; CDR3aa: CASILGGASYNEQFF; j_gene: TRBJ2-1; v_gene: TRBV2; d_gene: .; abundance: .
CDR3nt: TGTGCCAGCAGCTTCGGGAACAGGGGAAACACTGAAGCTTTCTTT; CDR3aa: CASSFGNRGNTEAFF; j_gene: TRBJ1-1; v_gene: TRBV7-9; d_gene: TRBD1; abundance: .
CDR3nt: TGTGCCAGCAGCACCCAGACAGGGCTAGGCCTCGGGGAGCTGTTTTTT; CDR3aa: CASSTQTGLGLGELFF; j_gene: TRBJ2-2; v_gene: TRBV4-2; d_gene: TRBD1; abundance: .
CDR3nt: TGTGCCAGCAGTGAAAGTTGGGACCTCCAAAACATTCAGTACTTC; CDR3aa: CASSESWDLQNIQYF; j_gene: TRBJ2-4; v_gene: TRBV6-1; d_gene: .; abundance: .
CDR3nt: TGTGCCAGCTCACCATATGGGACAGAAAACTCTGGAAACACCATATATTTT; CDR3aa: CASSPYGTENSGNTIYF; j_gene: TRBJ1-3; v_gene: TRBV18; d_gene: TRBD1; abundance: .
CDR3nt: TGTGCCAGTGAACAGGGGCTAGGAGGAAACACCATATATTTT; CDR3aa: CASEQGLGGNTIYF; j_gene: TRBJ1-3; v_gene: TRBV19; d_gene: TRBD1; abundance: .
CDR3nt: TGTGCCAGCAGTGAAGGGACTAGCGGGGGATCAGGAGATACGCAGTATTTT; CDR3aa: CASSEGTSGGSGDTQYF; j_gene: TRBJ2-3; v_gene: TRBV2; d_gene: TRBD2; abundance: .
CDR3nt: TGTGCCAGCAGTGGGGTGTGGGCGGGGTACATCCGAGAGACCCAGTACTTC; CDR3aa: CASSGVWAGYIRETQYF; j_gene: TRBJ2-5; v_gene: TRBV27; d_gene: .; abundance: .
CDR3nt: TGTGCCAGCAGCCAAGATGGGGACAGGGGGCGGACCGGGGAGCTGTTTTTT; CDR3aa: CASSQDGDRGRTGELFF; j_gene: TRBJ2-2; v_gene: TRBV3-1/TRBV3-2; d_gene: TRBD1; abundance: .
CDR3nt: TGTGCCAGCAGTGAAGCGCCCTACTATACGCAGTATTTT; CDR3aa: CASSEAPYYTQYF; j_gene: TRBJ2-3; v_gene: TRBV6-1; d_gene: .; abundance: once
CDR3nt: TGTGCCAGTACGCCCGGGACAGGGGTCGAAAAACTGTTTTTT; CDR3aa: CASTPGTGVEKLFF; j_gene: TRBJ1-4; v_gene: TRBV19; d_gene: TRBD1; abundance: .
CDR3nt: TGCGCCAGCAGCCTACCCCAATGGGGAGGGGAAGTCACTGAAGCTTTCTTT; CDR3aa: CASSLPQWGGEVTEAFF; j_gene: TRBJ1-1; v_gene: TRBV5-1; d_gene: .; abundance: .
CDR3nt: TGTGCCAGCAGCCGGACTAGCGGGGGAACCGGGGAGCTGTTTTTT; CDR3aa: CASSRTSGGTGELFF; j_gene: TRBJ2-2; v_gene: TRBV5-4; d_gene: TRBD2; abundance: .
CDR3nt: TGCAGCGTTGGACGCCTGCTGACCACAGATACGCAGTATTTT; CDR3aa: CSVGRLLTTDTQYF; j_gene: TRBJ2-3; v_gene: TRBV29-1; d_gene: .; abundance: .
CDR3nt: TGTGCCAGCAGCCAAGAGGGGGGTGAAGCTTTCTTT; CDR3aa: CASSQEGGEAFF; j_gene: TRBJ1-1; v_gene: TRBV3-1/TRBV3-2; d_gene: .; abundance: .
CDR3nt: TGTGCCAGCAGCATGACAGGGCAAATCCCAAAACTGTTTTTT; CDR3aa: CASSMTGQIPKLFF; j_gene: TRBJ1-4; v_gene: TRBV2; d_gene: TRBD1; abundance: .
CDR3nt: TGTGCCACCTACAATGGGTCCACAGATACGCAGTATTTT; CDR3aa: CATYNGSTDTQYF; j_gene: TRBJ2-3; v_gene: TRBV6-6; d_gene: .; abundance: .
CDR3nt: TGTGCCAGCAGCGAAGGACAGCTAACGCAACCCGGGGCCAACGTCCTGACTTTC; CDR3aa: CASSEGQLTQPGANVLTF; j_gene: TRBJ2-6; v_gene: TRBV7-8; d_gene: .; abundance: .
CDR3nt: TGTGCCAGCAACCCCCTCGGCTTTGGGGGCACTGAAGCTTTCTTT; CDR3aa: CASNPLGFGGTEAFF; j_gene: TRBJ1-1; v_gene: TRBV6-2/TRBV6-3; d_gene: .; abundance: .
CDR3nt: TGTGCCAGCAGCACAGGGCTACGAGGCTATGGCTACACCTTC; CDR3aa: CASSTGLRGYGYTF; j_gene: TRBJ1-2; v_gene: TRBV7-9; d_gene: .; abundance: .
CDR3nt: TGTGCCAGCAGTTTAGCGGGGGGCTACAATGAGCAGTTCTTC; CDR3aa: CASSLAGGYNEQFF; j_gene: TRBJ2-1; v_gene: TRBV27; d_gene: TRBD2; abundance: .
CDR3nt: TGTGCCAGCAAGTGGCAGGGGGCAAAGAATGAGCAGTTCTTC; CDR3aa: CASKWQGAKNEQFF; j_gene: TRBJ2-1; v_gene: TRBV2; d_gene: TRBD1; abundance: .
CDR3nt: TGCGCCAGCAGCCTTCGGACGGGGAATTCACCCCTCCACTTT; CDR3aa: CASSLRTGNSPLHF; j_gene: TRBJ1-6; v_gene: TRBV5-1; d_gene: .; abundance: .